What follows are 8 T cell receptor beta chains derived from one specimen sequenced in a study of T cell repertoires in cytomegalovirus infection. Using its own MiXCR run on the reads, TCRdb lists one record per CDR3 protein. Among about 470,000 distinct CDR3 sequences listed, approximately 42% were seen once. Their target antigens are unknown. Specimen: cultured PBMCs, collected from culture after CMV antigen stimulation. These receptors came from a human donor in good health (CMV status not recorded). Some clones in this sample may be carry-over from other donors' samples.

The CDR3 nucleotides are TGTGCCAGCCGACAAGACAATCAGCCCCAGCATTTT. Its protein is CASRQDNQPQHF. This chain joins TRBV5-4 and TRBJ1-5; D is unresolved. The V end was cut by 7 bases, the J end by 3 bases, with 8 bases between. This CDR3 contains 12 residues. Per the germline V gene, CDR1 is SGHNT and CDR2 is YYREEE (reference sequence).

The J gene is TRBJ1-2, the V gene TRBV2; the D gene is possibly TRBD1 (5 bases). The CDR3 length is 13 residues. Germline values: CDR1 SNHLY, CDR2 FYNNEI. V was cut by 4 bases and J by 8 bases, with 14 bases left in between. CDR3 sequence: CASSGLEGRGYTF. The CDR3 coding sequence is TGTGCCAGCAGTGGACTGGAGGGGCGCGGCTACACCTTC.

This clonotype was observed a few times. The rearrangement uses TRBV12-3 or TRBV12-4 and TRBJ2-3; D is ambiguous. The CDR3 runs 13 residues. The V end lost 3 bases, the J end lost 3 bases, and 7 bases lay between the germline ends. CDR3 residues: CASSFRPTDTQYF. The CDR3 coding sequence is TGTGCCAGCAGTTTTAGGCCAACAGATACGCAGTATTTT.

In this sample, this clonotype turned up once. The rearrangement links TRBV7-3 to TRBJ2-3; D may be TRBD1 or TRBD2 (5 bases each). This CDR3 comprises 15 residues. The germline CDR1 and CDR2 sequences are SGHTA and FQGTGA. V was cut by 3 bases and J by 2 bases, with 12 bases left in between. The CDR3 sequence: CASSLFRGPTDTQYF. Here the CDR3 DNA reads TGTGCCAGCAGCTTGTTTCGGGGCCCCACAGATACGCAGTATTTT.

This clonotype was counted many times. V gene TRBV12-5 combines with J gene TRBJ1-1; possibly TRBD1 for D (5 bases). Germline V gene lookup returns CDR1 LGHNT and CDR2 FRNRAP. The CDR3 consists of 15 residues. The V and J ends lost 5 bases and 5 bases respectively, with 18 bases between them. CDR3 amino acids: CASGNGWGAGTEAFF. The CDR3 DNA reads TGTGCTAGTGGTAATGGTTGGGGCGCGGGGACTGAAGCTTTCTTT.

The chain couples TRBV18 to TRBJ1-6; the match to TRBD1 covers 7 bases. V gave up 2 bases and J gave up 8 bases; unmatched junction bases: 6. CDR1 and CDR2 (germline): KGHSH, LQKENI. The CDR3 totals 15 residues. CDR3 sequence reads: CASSPMTGMDSPLHF. Here the CDR3 DNA reads TGTGCCAGCTCACCAATGACAGGGATGGATTCACCCCTCCACTTT.

Comment on this clonotype: Germline is not matched at one junction end, which may reflect a read error. The genes are TRBV7-2 and TRBJ2-1; D might be TRBD1 or TRBD2, each matching 7 bases. Germline V gives CDR1 SGHTA, CDR2 FQGNSA. The CDR3 has 16 amino acids. Here the CDR3 DNA reads TGTGCCAGCAGCTTCCCCAGGGGGGGTCTTCGCGCTGAGCAGTTATTC. Protein: CASSFPRGGLRAEQLF.

In this sample, this clonotype turned up many times. The CDR3 here is CASSERAFGGYTF. CDR3 DNA sequence: TGTGCCAGCAGCGAGCGGGCCTTCGGGGGCTACACCTTC. The chain couples TRBV7-2 to TRBJ1-2; D gene uncertain. The CDR3 extends over 13 amino acids. The V gene's germline CDR1 is SGHTA and CDR2 FQGNSA. Trimming removed 5 bases at V and 8 bases at J, with 15 bases between.